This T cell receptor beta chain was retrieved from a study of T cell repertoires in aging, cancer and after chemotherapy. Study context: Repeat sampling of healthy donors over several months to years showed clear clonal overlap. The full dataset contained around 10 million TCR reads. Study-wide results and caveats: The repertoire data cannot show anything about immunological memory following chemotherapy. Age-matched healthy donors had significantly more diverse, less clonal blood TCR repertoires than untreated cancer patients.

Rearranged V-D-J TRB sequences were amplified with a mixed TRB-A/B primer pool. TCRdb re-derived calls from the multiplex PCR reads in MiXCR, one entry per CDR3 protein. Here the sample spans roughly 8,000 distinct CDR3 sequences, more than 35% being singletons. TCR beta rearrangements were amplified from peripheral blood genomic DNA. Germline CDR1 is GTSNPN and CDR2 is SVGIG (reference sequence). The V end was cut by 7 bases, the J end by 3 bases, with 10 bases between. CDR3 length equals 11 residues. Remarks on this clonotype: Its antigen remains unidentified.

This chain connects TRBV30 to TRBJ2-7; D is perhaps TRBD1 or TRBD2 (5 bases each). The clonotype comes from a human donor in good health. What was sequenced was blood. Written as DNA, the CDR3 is TGTGCCTTAAGTGGGGGCTACGAGCAGTACTTC. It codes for CALSGGYEQYF.